The 12 T cell receptor beta chains in this list originate from one sample, sequenced in a study of T cells after yellow fever vaccination. One entry per CDR3 protein results from TCRdb running MiXCR on the 5' RACE reads. The sample has around 550,000 distinct CDR3 sequences, under 25% seen once; the top ten hold approximately 15%. This specimen consisted of PBMCs, obtained 15 days after the yellow fever booster vaccination. The receptors stem from a young man who received the YFV17D yellow fever vaccine.

V and J are TRBV25-1 and TRBJ2-1; no clear D gene. V was trimmed by 5 bases and J by 9 bases, leaving 8 bases between them. The CDR3 has 11 amino acids. Per germline, CDR1 MGHDK and CDR2 SYGVNS. CDR3 DNA sequence: TGTGCCAGCAGTAATGGAGCTGAGCAGTTCTTC. Protein sequence: CASSNGAEQFF. Based on the CDR3 plus reference TRBV25-1 and TRBJ2-1, the full variable domain is EADIYQTPRYLVIGTGKKITLECSQTMGHDKMYWYQQDPGMELHLIHYSYGVNSTEKGDLSSESTVSRIRTEHFPLTLESARPSHTSQYLCASSNGAEQFFGPGTRLTVL.

There are many counts of this clonotype. V and J are TRBV6-4 and TRBJ2-1; no reliable D call. Trimming cost V 3 bases and J 6 bases, with 9 bases left between them. This CDR3 spans 13 amino acids. The V gene's germline CDR1 is MRHNA and CDR2 SNTAGT. CDR3 DNA sequence: TGTGCCAGCAGTGATACCGCGAGCAATGAGCAGTTCTTC. Protein product: CASSDTASNEQFF.

The V and J genes are TRBV7-2 and TRBJ2-1, with D perhaps matching TRBD2 (5 bases). Germline-derived CDR1 and CDR2 are SGHTA and FQGNSA. With 10 bases removed from V and 5 bases from J, the gap between germline ends came to 18 bases. This CDR3 has 14 residues. This chain's CDR3 is CANEGADRNNEQFF. The CDR3 DNA sequence: TGTGCCAACGAAGGAGCGGACCGCAACAATGAGCAGTTCTTC.

V is TRBV6-2 or TRBV6-3 and J is TRBJ2-1; D is undetermined. Deletions cut 2 bases from V and 12 bases from J, with 8 bases between. The CDR3 is made up of 11 amino acids. Germline CDR1 reads MNHEY; CDR2 reads SVGEGT. The CDR3 DNA is TGTGCCAGCAGTTACCACGAAGTGCAGTTCTTC. Translated, it gives CASSYHEVQFF.

On this clonotype itself: Relative to the germline gene, one junction end is altered; a read error may explain this. The chain combines TRBV5-1 with TRBJ1-5; 11 positions match TRBD1. The CDR3 runs to 15 residues. The germline V gene has CDR1 SGHRS and CDR2 YFSETQ. CDR3 in amino acids: CDSSFGQGASQPQHF. CDR3 nucleotide sequence: TGCGACAGCAGCTTCGGACAGGGGGCCAGTCAGCCCCAGCATTTT.

V is TRBV6-1 and J is TRBJ1-1, with D possibly TRBD1 on 5 matching bases. CDR3 length equals 14 residues. The germline V gene encodes CDR1 MNHNS and CDR2 SASEGT. The ends were cut back, 8 bases at V and 1 base at J, with 14 bases in the middle. In DNA form, the CDR3 reads TGTGCCAGCTCCGGGGGTGCGGCGAACACTGAAGCTTTCTTT. Protein sequence: CASSGGAANTEAFF.

CDR3 in amino acids: CASSLFGDEAFF. The CDR3 nucleotides are TGTGCCAGCAGTTTATTTGGAGATGAAGCTTTCTTT. The V call is TRBV27, the J call TRBJ1-1; D is ambiguous. CDR3 length: 12 residues. Trimming took off 1 base at V and 7 bases at J, with 7 bases between the two ends. Germline assignment: CDR1 MNHEY and CDR2 SMNVEV (reference sequence).

This clonotype was picked up a small number of times. The J gene is TRBJ2-3, the V gene TRBV7-2; the match to TRBD2 covers 12 bases. Germline V gene lookup returns CDR1 SGHTA and CDR2 FQGNSA. Trimming cost V 4 bases and J 6 bases; bases outside gene matches: 8. The CDR3 consists of 16 residues. The CDR3 DNA sequence: TGTGCCAGCAGCTGGGCCGGGACTAGCGGGTCCGATACGCAGTATTTT. Encoded protein: CASSWAGTSGSDTQYF.

This clonotype has only a few counts. V is TRBV4-2 and J is TRBJ2-1; 7 nucleotides line up with TRBD1. Germline trimming cut 3 bases from V and 5 bases from J; bases unmatched to any gene: 13. Germline CDR1 is LGHNA and CDR2 is YNFKEQ. This CDR3 has 17 residues. The CDR3 DNA reads TGTGCCAGCAGCCAGGCCACTGTAGGGGGCCTGGACAATGAGCAGTTCTTC. Its translation: CASSQATVGGLDNEQFF.

The chain is built from TRBV25-1 and TRBJ2-2; TRBD2 is a possible D gene (6 bases). The CDR3 runs 17 residues. The germline gives CDR1 MGHDK, CDR2 SYGVNS. The V end was cut by 1 base, the J end by 7 bases, with 19 bases between. In nucleotides, the CDR3 is TGTGCCAGCAGTGAATCATCTGGTATAGCGGTCCTCGGGGAGCTGTTTTTT. Its translation: CASSESSGIAVLGELFF. The full variable domain, completed using reference TRBV25-1 and TRBJ2-2, is EADIYQTPRYLVIGTGKKITLECSQTMGHDKMYWYQQDPGMELHLIHYSYGVNSTEKGDLSSESTVSRIRTEHFPLTLESARPSHTSQYLCASSESSGIAVLGELFFGEGSRLTVL.

The CDR3 protein is CASSLVAGQDGYTF. The CDR3 nucleotides read TGCGCCAGCAGCTTAGTCGCCGGGCAGGATGGCTACACCTTC. The V call is TRBV5-1, the J call TRBJ1-2; D not certain. V was clipped by 2 bases and J by 6 bases, with 14 bases between them. The CDR3 covers 14 residues. Germline CDR1 is SGHRS and CDR2 is YFSETQ.

The CDR3 DNA sequence: TGCGCCAGCAGCTTGAGGGGACAGCGCCTCGTACATACGCAGTATTTT. Its translation is CASSLRGQRLVHTQYF. V usage is TRBV5-1 and J usage is TRBJ2-3; 7 positions match TRBD1. V was clipped by 1 base and J by 7 bases; unmatched bases: 12. The CDR3 loop spans 16 amino acids. Germline CDR1 reads SGHRS; CDR2 reads YFSETQ.